This T cell receptor (beta chain) appears in the sequencing data of a study of radiotherapy plus CTLA-4 blockade in lung cancer. Study-level results: Blood-borne expansion of tumor-derived TCR clones followed radiotherapy plus ipilimumab. The best predictor of response was reported to be early blood T cell clone dynamics, with interferon-beta.

Lung cancer patients with chemo-refractory metastatic non-small-cell disease were given focal radiation plus CTLA-4 blockade with ipilimumab. Some clones are missing from TCRdb's copy, which holds only in-frame ones; the method was immunoSEQ multiplex PCR. The sample holds 30,000 to 40,000 clones, roughly three quarters seen once. Looked up from germline, CDR1 is SEHNR and CDR2 is FQNEAQ (reference sequence). CDR3 length: 18 residues. J lost 4 bases, V lost 3 bases, and 15 bases had no gene match. Of note for this clone: Antigen: not known.

The chain recombines TRBV7-9 with TRBJ1-3, with 7 bases matching TRBD1. The sequence was obtained from a human donor with non-small cell lung cancer that progressed on radiotherapy plus ipilimumab. This sample comprised peripheral blood, obtained from a patient treated with radiotherapy plus ipilimumab. As DNA, the CDR3 is TGTGCCAGCAGCTTCCAGGGCCAACACAGGGGACCCGGAAACACCATATATTTT. Translating gives CASSFQGQHRGPGNTIYF.